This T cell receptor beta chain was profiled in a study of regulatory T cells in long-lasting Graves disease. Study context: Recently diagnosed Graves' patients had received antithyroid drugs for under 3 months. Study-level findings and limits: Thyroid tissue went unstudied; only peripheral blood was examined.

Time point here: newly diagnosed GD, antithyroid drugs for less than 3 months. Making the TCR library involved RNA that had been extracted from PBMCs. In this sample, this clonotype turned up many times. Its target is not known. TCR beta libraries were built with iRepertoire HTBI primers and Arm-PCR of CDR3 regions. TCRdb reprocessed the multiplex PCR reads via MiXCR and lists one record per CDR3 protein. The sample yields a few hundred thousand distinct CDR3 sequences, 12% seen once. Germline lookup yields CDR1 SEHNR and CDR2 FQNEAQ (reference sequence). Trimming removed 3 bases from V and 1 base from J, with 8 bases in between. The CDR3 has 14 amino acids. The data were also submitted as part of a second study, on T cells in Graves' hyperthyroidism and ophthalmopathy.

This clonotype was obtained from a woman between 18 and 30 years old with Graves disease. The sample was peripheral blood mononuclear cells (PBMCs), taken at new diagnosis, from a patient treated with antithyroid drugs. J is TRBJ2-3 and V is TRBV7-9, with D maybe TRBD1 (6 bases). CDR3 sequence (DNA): TGTGCCAGCAGCTTGGGGGCAGGCACAGATACGCAGTATTTT. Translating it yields CASSLGAGTDTQYF.